Following are 23 T cell receptor beta chains from one sample sequenced in a study of shared clonotypes between healthy human individuals. Assay used: immunoSEQ multiplex PCR; TCRdb lists only in-frame clones, some missing. Of roughly 500,000 clones in the sample, 95% to 97% were seen once. Specimen: naive CD4+ T cells sorted from blood. Subset noted: CD45RA+ positively selected. The receptor source for this set is a woman aged 25 to 39 in good health.

V and J are TRBV2 and TRBJ2-3; maybe TRBD1 (6 bases). Trimming took 6 bases from V and 0 from J, leaving 13 bases between them. CDR1 and CDR2 (germline): SNHLY, FYNNEI. The CDR3 covers 15 residues. The CDR3 sequence is CASSEQGSSTDTQYF. Here the CDR3 DNA reads TGTGCCAGCAGCGAACAGGGATCTAGCACAGATACGCAGTATTTT.

The rearrangement joins TRBV5-1 to TRBJ2-7; D not resolved. The CDR3 spans 10 residues. Trimming took off 4 bases at V and 6 bases at J, with 5 bases between the two ends. The germline CDR1 and CDR2 sequences are SGHRS and YFSETQ. The CDR3 nucleotides read TGCGCCAGCAGCCCGCCCGAGCAGTACTTC. Its protein is CASSPPEQYF.

This chain links TRBV11-2 with TRBJ2-2; the D gene is possibly TRBD1 (6 bases). CDR3 size: 15 residues. Trimming cost V 5 bases and J 4 bases, with 14 bases left between them. The germline V gene has CDR1 SGHAT and CDR2 FQNNGV. The CDR3, as DNA: TGTGCCAGCAGCCGGGACAACTACGGCACCGGGGAGCTGTTTTTT. Protein sequence: CASSRDNYGTGELFF.

The chain uses TRBV6-5 and TRBJ1-5, with D perhaps matching TRBD1 (6 bases). The CDR3 extends over 15 amino acids. V dropped 0 bases and J dropped 5 bases, with 11 bases sitting between them. Germline assignment: CDR1 MNHEY and CDR2 SVGAGI. The CDR3, as DNA: TGTGCCAGCAGTTACTCCAGGGCAGGGGATCAGCCCCAGCATTTT. This gives the protein CASSYSRAGDQPQHF.

This rearrangement joins TRBV5-1 to TRBJ2-3; TRBD2 agrees at 8 bases. This CDR3 contains 15 residues. CDR1 is SGHRS and CDR2 is YFSETQ in the germline V gene. V gave up 4 bases and J gave up 1 base; unmatched junction bases: 5. The CDR3 region is CASSHTSGGTDTQYF. The CDR3 nucleotides read TGCGCCAGCAGCCATACTAGCGGAGGCACAGATACGCAGTATTTT.

V usage is TRBV20-1 and J usage is TRBJ2-5; D is unresolved. Germline CDR1 is DFQATT and CDR2 is SNEGSKA (reference sequence). Trimming stripped 8 bases from V and 1 base from J, with 8 bases between. CDR3 length: 11 amino acids. The CDR3: CSRAPQETQYF. As DNA, the CDR3 is TGCAGTCGGGCCCCCCAAGAGACCCAGTACTTC.

This rearrangement joins TRBV19 to TRBJ1-2, with a possible D match to TRBD1 (6 bases). CDR3 size: 14 residues. The germline V gene encodes CDR1 LNHDA and CDR2 SQIVND (reference sequence). Trimming left V 6 bases short and J 1 base short, with 12 bases between. This CDR3 reads CASSRDIFNYGYTF. In DNA, the CDR3 is TGTGCCAGTAGCCGGGACATTTTTAACTATGGCTACACCTTC.

The rearrangement uses TRBV7-6 and TRBJ2-1; the D call may be TRBD1 or TRBD2 (5 bases each). Trimming cost V 2 bases and J 2 bases, with 13 bases left between them. This CDR3 is 16 amino acids long. The germline gives CDR1 SGHVS, CDR2 FNYEAQ. The CDR3 sequence: CASSLLTGHTYNEQFF. The CDR3 bases are TGTGCCAGCAGCTTATTAACGGGGCACACCTACAATGAGCAGTTCTTC.

V and J are TRBV7-9 and TRBJ1-4; 7 nucleotides agree with TRBD1. CDR1 and CDR2 from the germline V gene are SEHNR and FQNEAQ (reference sequence). After removal of 3 bases from V and 8 bases from J, the junction contained 9 bases not matched to a gene. The CDR3 contains 15 residues. Written as DNA, the CDR3 is TGTGCCAGCAGCTTGGGAGGGGGCAAGGGAGAAAAACTGTTTTTT. Its translation is CASSLGGGKGEKLFF.

The J gene is TRBJ1-5, the V gene TRBV19; no clear D. The V and J ends lost 10 bases and 0 bases respectively, with 16 bases between them. CDR1 is LNHDA, CDR2 SQIVND, per germline (reference sequence). This CDR3 has 15 amino acids. The CDR3 loop reads CANRRNGNSNQPQHF. The CDR3 DNA reads as TGTGCCAATCGTCGGAACGGGAATAGCAATCAGCCCCAGCATTTT.

The V gene is TRBV7-2, the J gene TRBJ2-1; D ambiguous. Germline CDR1 reads SGHTA; CDR2 reads FQGNSA. V was trimmed by 5 bases and J by 7 bases, leaving 9 bases between them. CDR3 length equals 12 residues. CDR3 nucleotide sequence: TGTGCCAGCAGCCCTAGGAGAAATGAGCAGTTCTTC. Its translation is CASSPRRNEQFF.

The chain carries TRBV6-1 and TRBJ1-4, with D perhaps matching TRBD1 (5 bases). The V and J ends lost 3 bases and 0 bases respectively, with 5 bases between them. Germline V gives CDR1 MNHNS, CDR2 SASEGT. This CDR3 has 14 residues. The CDR3 DNA is TGTGCCAGCAGTGAGACAGCAACTAATGAAAAACTGTTTTTT. Its protein product is CASSETATNEKLFF.

The chain combines TRBV15 with TRBJ1-5; D gene unclear. The germline V gene has CDR1 LNHNV and CDR2 YYDKDF (reference sequence). The V end was cut by 0 bases, the J end by 1 base, with 10 bases between. The CDR3 is 16 amino acids. CDR3 nucleotides: TGTGCCACCAGCAGAGAGTCCGGGCTCAGCAATCAGCCCCAGCATTTT. Translation gives CATSRESGLSNQPQHF.

V and J are TRBV10-2 and TRBJ1-4, with D unclear. This CDR3 has 12 residues. V was shortened by 2 bases and J by 4 bases, with 2 bases between the two germline ends. The germline gives CDR1 WSHSY, CDR2 SAAADI. CDR3 sequence reads: CASSEINEKLFF. The CDR3 DNA follows: TGCGCCAGCAGTGAGATTAATGAAAAACTGTTTTTT.

The chain has TRBV5-6 and TRBJ1-2; TRBD1 is a possible D gene (6 bases). From germline, CDR1 is SGHDT and CDR2 YYEEEE. V was cut by 4 bases and J by 4 bases, with 11 bases left in between. The CDR3 runs 13 residues. For the CDR3, the DNA is TGTGCCAGCAGCCCCTCAGGGGTCTATGGCTACACCTTC. This translates into CASSPSGVYGYTF.

The J gene is TRBJ1-2, the V gene TRBV7-2; D gene unclear. The V end lost 7 bases, the J end lost 4 bases, and 19 bases lay between the germline ends. The V gene's germline CDR1 is SGHTA and CDR2 FQGNSA. The CDR3 sequence is 15 residues long. Written as DNA, the CDR3 is TGTGCCAGCATCACTCGGGCAGAAGTACTCTATGGCTACACCTTC. The encoded protein is CASITRAEVLYGYTF.

This clone was counted once. The chain has TRBV6-1 and TRBJ1-5, with a weak D call TRBD1 (5 bases). CDR1 and CDR2 from the germline V gene are MNHNS and SASEGT. The CDR3 consists of 13 residues. V was trimmed by 2 bases and J by 7 bases, leaving 9 bases between them. The CDR3 DNA is TGTGCCAGCAGTGAACAGGGAAGACAGCCCCAGCATTTT. This codes for CASSEQGRQPQHF.

The rearrangement links TRBV19 to TRBJ2-7; 7 positions agree with TRBD1. With V trimmed by 3 bases and J by 2 bases, 1 base remained unmatched. The germline V gene has CDR1 LNHDA and CDR2 SQIVND (reference sequence). The CDR3 length is 13 residues. CDR3 DNA: TGTGCCAGTAGTATCGACAGGGCCTACGAGCAGTACTTC. It is translated as CASSIDRAYEQYF.

The chain links TRBV18 to TRBJ2-5, with D unresolved. The CDR3 contains 14 residues. Trimming stripped 4 bases from V and 1 base from J, with 10 bases between. Per the germline V gene, CDR1 is KGHSH and CDR2 is LQKENI. The DNA of the CDR3 is TGTGCCAGCTCACGCGACGTCCCCCAAGAGACCCAGTACTTC. This translates into CASSRDVPQETQYF.

V usage is TRBV6-5 and J usage is TRBJ1-1; TRBD1 aligns across 8 bases. This CDR3 is built from 15 residues. V shed 5 bases, J shed 1 base, and the junction held 6 bases outside the gene matches. The germline CDR1 and CDR2 sequences are MNHEY and SVGAGI. CDR3 sequence (DNA): TGTGCCAGCAGTGGCTATGGGACAGGGAACACTGAAGCTTTCTTT. Its translation is CASSGYGTGNTEAFF.

V usage is TRBV2 and J usage is TRBJ2-1, with TRBD2 identical over 12 bases. This CDR3 has 11 amino acids. CDR1 and CDR2 (germline): SNHLY, FYNNEI. V shed 5 bases, J shed 14 bases, and the junction held 1 base outside the gene matches. CDR3 sequence: CASSRTSGKFF. The CDR3 bases are TGTGCCAGCAGTCGGACTAGCGGGAAGTTCTTC.

The V call is TRBV5-1, the J call TRBJ2-3, with unresolved D. V was trimmed by 4 bases and J by 2 bases, leaving 14 bases between them. Germline V gene lookup returns CDR1 SGHRS and CDR2 YFSETQ. CDR3 length: 15 residues. As DNA, the CDR3 is TGCGCCAGCAGCCTGCCGGGCGCTAACACAGATACGCAGTATTTT. Its translation: CASSLPGANTDTQYF.

The V gene is TRBV28, the J gene TRBJ2-3, with D unclear. Germline V gene sequence: CDR1 MDHEN, CDR2 SYDVKM. The CDR3 has 8 residues. V lost 10 bases, J lost 7 bases, and 3 bases lay in between. CDR3 in DNA: TGTGCCACTTATACGCAGTATTTT. Protein: CATYTQYF.